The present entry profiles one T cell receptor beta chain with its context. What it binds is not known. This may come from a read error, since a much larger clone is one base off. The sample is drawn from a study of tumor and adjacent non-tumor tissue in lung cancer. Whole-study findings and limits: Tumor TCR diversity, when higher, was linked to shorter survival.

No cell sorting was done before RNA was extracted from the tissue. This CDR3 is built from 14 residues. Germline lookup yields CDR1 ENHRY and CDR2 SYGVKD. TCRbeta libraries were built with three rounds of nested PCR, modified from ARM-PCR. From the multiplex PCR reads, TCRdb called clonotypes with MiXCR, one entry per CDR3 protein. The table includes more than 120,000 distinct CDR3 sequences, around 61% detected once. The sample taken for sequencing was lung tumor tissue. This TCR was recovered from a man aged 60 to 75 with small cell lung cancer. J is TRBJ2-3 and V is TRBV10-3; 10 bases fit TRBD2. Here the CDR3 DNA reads TGTACCATCAGAGCGGGAGGGTCCATAGATACGCAGTATTTT. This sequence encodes CTIRAGGSIDTQYF.